Listed here are 10 T cell receptor beta chains from one sample, sequenced in a study of siplizumab effects on memory and regulatory T cells. Here immunoSEQ multiplex PCR was the method, and the copy in TCRdb shows in-frame clones only, minus some. The sample consists of some 53,000 clones, approximately 97% of them appearing once. Sequenced sample: naive CD4+ T cells sorted from blood. Receptor source: a human donor in good health.

The chain combines TRBV7-2 with TRBJ2-3, with a tentative D call TRBD1 (5 bases). V gave up 5 bases and J gave up 1 base, with 7 bases separating them. The germline V gene encodes CDR1 SGHTA and CDR2 FQGNSA. This CDR3 has 13 residues. DNA for the CDR3: TGTGCCAGCAGCACAGGAGGCACAGATACGCAGTATTTT. Protein sequence: CASSTGGTDTQYF.

A single count supports this clone. The CDR3, as DNA: TGTGCCATCAGTGATAGTCGGGATACAGGCACTGAAGCTTTCTTT. It specifies CAISDSRDTGTEAFF. V and J are TRBV10-3 and TRBJ1-1; D might be TRBD1 (5 bases). V was clipped by 3 bases and J by 4 bases, with 15 bases between them. From germline, CDR1 is ENHRY and CDR2 SYGVKD. CDR3 length: 15 residues.

The chain uses TRBV6-5 and TRBJ1-4; D gene unclear. There are 14 residues in the CDR3. V shed 8 bases and J shed 0 bases, with 10 bases lying between them. Germline CDR1 reads MNHEY; CDR2 reads SVGAGI. This chain's CDR3 is CASGSEATNEKLFF. CDR3 nucleotides: TGTGCCAGCGGTTCGGAAGCAACTAATGAAAAACTGTTTTTT.

The CDR3, as DNA: TGTGCCAGCTCACCCAGACTAGCGGGATCCACCGGGGAGCTGTTTTTT. Translation gives CASSPRLAGSTGELFF. The rearrangement links TRBV18 to TRBJ2-2; 11 bases match TRBD2. Looked up from germline, CDR1 is KGHSH and CDR2 is LQKENI. V trimming: 3 bases; J trimming: 4 bases; junction bases outside the gene matches: 4. The CDR3 runs 16 residues.

The chain recombines TRBV6-5 with TRBJ1-5; D unclear. Germline-derived CDR1 and CDR2 are MNHEY and SVGAGI. The CDR3 has 14 residues. V shed 2 bases and J shed 2 bases, with 7 bases lying between them. This CDR3 reads CASSYGLRNQPQHF. Written as DNA, the CDR3 is TGTGCCAGCAGTTACGGGTTGCGCAATCAGCCCCAGCATTTT.

The chain has TRBV5-1 and TRBJ2-7; 15 nucleotides agree with TRBD2. CDR1 SGHRS and CDR2 YFSETQ come from the germline V gene. V was pared by 4 bases and J by 7 bases, with 15 bases of the junction left unmatched. This CDR3 has 18 residues. As DNA, the CDR3 is TGCGCCAGCAGCCCGGGACTAGCGGGAGGCCCCCCGGGGGAAGAGCAGTACTTC. It is translated as CASSPGLAGGPPGEEQYF.

CDR3 loop: CASSLGPDTEAFF. The CDR3 DNA reads TGTGCCAGCAGCTTAGGCCCAGACACTGAAGCTTTCTTT. This chain links TRBV7-9 with TRBJ1-1, with D unclear. CDR1 SEHNR and CDR2 FQNEAQ come from the germline V gene (reference sequence). The CDR3 sequence is 13 residues long. Deletions cut 1 base from V and 3 bases from J, with 6 bases between. Full variable domain (remainder filled in from reference TRBV7-9 and TRBJ1-1): DTGVSQNPRHKITKRGQNVTFRCDPISEHNRLYWYRQTLGQGPEFLTYFQNEAQLEKSRLLSDRFSAERPKGSFSTLEIQRTEQGDSAMYLCASSLGPDTEAFFGQGTRLTVV.

J is TRBJ2-3 and V is TRBV6-5; 7 nucleotides match TRBD1. J lost 4 bases, V lost 5 bases, and 6 bases had no gene match. CDR1 and CDR2 (germline): MNHEY, SVGAGI. The CDR3 length is 14 residues. The CDR3 loop is CASSRQGISDTQYF. CDR3 DNA: TGTGCCAGCAGTCGACAGGGTATTTCAGATACGCAGTATTTT.

This sequence joins TRBV5-1 and TRBJ2-1, with TRBD2 identical over 9 bases. From germline, CDR1 is SGHRS and CDR2 YFSETQ. This CDR3 is built from 11 residues. With 3 bases clipped from V and 12 bases from J, the junction kept 1 base outside the gene matches. The CDR3 is CASSYSGGQFF. DNA for the CDR3: TGCGCCAGCAGCTATAGCGGGGGGCAGTTCTTC. Complete variable domain (other parts from reference TRBV5-1 and TRBJ2-1): KAGVTQTPRYLIKTRGQQVTLSCSPISGHRSVSWYQQTPGQGLQFLFEYFSETQRNKGNFPGRFSGRQFSNSRSEMNVSTLELGDSALYLCASSYSGGQFFGPGTRLTVL.

This rearrangement joins TRBV15 to TRBJ1-5; 7 nucleotides match TRBD1. Germline V lookup: CDR1 LNHNV, CDR2 YYDKDF (reference sequence). This CDR3 region has 15 residues. The junction had 7 bases not matched to a gene; V was cut back by 1 base and J by 7 bases. CDR3 nucleotides: TGTGCCACCAGCAGAGCACAGGGGCAGGGGCAGCCCCAGCATTTT. Translating it yields CATSRAQGQGQPQHF. Combining the CDR3 with reference TRBV15 and TRBJ1-5 gives the whole variable domain DAMVIQNPRYQVTQFGKPVTLSCSQTLNHNVMYWYQQKSSQAPKLLFHYYDKDFNNEADTPDNFQSRRPNTSFCFLDIRSPGLGDTAMYLCATSRAQGQGQPQHFGDGTRLSIL.